The sequence of this T cell receptor beta chain was determined in a study of T cells in Graves' hyperthyroidism and ophthalmopathy. General study findings and limits: In simple terms, a model built on 13 V-J features told ophthalmopathy apart from stable hyperthyroidism. With a median lead of 6.5 months before onset, the model predicted ophthalmopathy. Most expanded thyroid clonotypes above 0.001 also appeared in blood.

This clonotype was detected only once. Its antigen is undetermined. There were TCR beta CDR3 regions amplified from RNA transcripts. The HTBI primer set drove a first-round RT-PCR of the TCR CDR3. TCRdb reanalysed the multiplex PCR reads using MiXCR and keeps one entry per CDR3 protein. The sample shows about 570,000 distinct CDR3 sequences, 40% to 55% of them seen only once. V trimming: 5 bases; J trimming: 5 bases; junction bases outside the gene matches: 8. The CDR3 contains 15 residues. Germline-derived CDR1 and CDR2 are LNHNV and YYDKDF (reference sequence). The TCR sequence derives from an adult woman with Graves' disease, either hyperthyroidism or ophthalmopathy (not recorded which). Sequences were obtained from peripheral blood or thyroid tissue (not recorded which). J is TRBJ1-5 and V is TRBV15, with 8 bases fitting TRBD1. CDR3 sequence reads: CATSHRQGLHQPQHF. CDR3 in DNA: TGTGCCACCAGCCATCGACAGGGGCTGCATCAGCCCCAGCATTTT. The whole variable domain, remainder taken from reference TRBV15 and TRBJ1-5, is DAMVIQNPRYQVTQFGKPVTLSCSQTLNHNVMYWYQQKSSQAPKLLFHYYDKDFNNEADTPDNFQSRRPNTSFCFLDIRSPGLGDTAMYLCATSHRQGLHQPQHFGDGTRLSIL.